The next 10 T cell receptor beta chains were all read from a single sample in a study of blood T cell repertoires in COVID-19. The data were produced by immunoSEQ multiplex PCR, yet TCRdb's version contains in-frame clones alone and is incomplete. The data contain a few hundred thousand clones, around nine tenths of them singletons. The sequencing sample was made of PBMCs or T cells enriched from blood (not recorded which). Source of these receptors: a woman aged 50 to 65 who had been exposed to COVID-19.

This clone was counted a single time. The chain carries TRBV19 and TRBJ2-7, with D perhaps TRBD2 (6 bases). CDR1 and CDR2 from the germline V gene are LNHDA and SQIVND (reference sequence). This CDR3 comprises 16 residues. V lost 5 bases and J lost 1, with 18 bases in between. CDR3 amino acids: CASSGTRGYRSYEQYF. The DNA of the CDR3 is TGTGCCAGTAGTGGAACTCGGGGGTATCGGTCCTACGAGCAGTACTTC. Together with reference TRBV19 and TRBJ2-7, the CDR3 gives the full variable domain: DGGITQSPKYLFRKEGQNVTLSCEQNLNHDAMYWYRQDPGQGLRLIYYSQIVNDFQKGDIAEGYSVSREKKESFPLTVTSAQKNPTAFYLCASSGTRGYRSYEQYFGPGTRLTVT.

This clone was found a few times. V and J are TRBV10-2 and TRBJ1-5; D is uncertain. The V gene's germline CDR1 is WSHSY and CDR2 SAAADI. The V gene lost 0 bases and the J gene lost 4 bases, with 10 bases spanning the gap. CDR3 length equals 15 residues. The CDR3 is CASSESSGGNQPQHF. CDR3 DNA sequence: TGCGCCAGCAGTGAGTCGAGTGGAGGGAATCAGCCCCAGCATTTT.

This clone has only a few counts. V gene TRBV27 combines with J gene TRBJ2-3; D possibly corresponds to TRBD2 (5 bases). The CDR3 spans 15 residues. The ends were cut back, 2 bases at V and 5 bases at J, with 14 bases in the middle. The germline V gene has CDR1 MNHEY and CDR2 SMNVEV (reference sequence). CDR3 nucleotides: TGTGCCAGCAGTTTAATCCCCCAGCGGCAAGATACGCAGTATTTT. Translating it yields CASSLIPQRQDTQYF.

This clone occurred a few times. The chain joins TRBV3-1 (or the pseudogene TRBV3-2) to TRBJ1-1; D is perhaps TRBD1 (5 bases). Germline assignment: CDR1 LGHDT and CDR2 YNNKEL (reference sequence). This CDR3 is 15 amino acids long. V gave up 1 base and J gave up 4 bases, with 13 bases separating them. CDR3 sequence: CASSQASRRGTEAFF. The CDR3 coding sequence is TGTGCCAGCAGCCAAGCCAGCCGGAGGGGCACTGAAGCTTTCTTT.

The chain combines TRBV6-1 with TRBJ1-5; D gene ambiguous. This CDR3 is 13 amino acids long. Germline V gene sequence: CDR1 MNHNS, CDR2 SASEGT. Trimming cost V 2 bases and J 6 bases, with 8 bases left between them. This CDR3 is CASSESTVQPQHF. The CDR3 DNA follows: TGTGCCAGCAGTGAATCTACGGTTCAGCCCCAGCATTTT.

The chain carries TRBV6-6 and TRBJ2-7; D might be TRBD1 (6 bases). V lost 4 bases and J 0 bases, leaving 16 bases between the germline ends. The CDR3 spans 16 residues. Per the germline V gene, CDR1 is MNHNY and CDR2 is SVGAGI (reference sequence). CDR3 amino acids: CASSFMTGLSSYEQYF. The CDR3 coding sequence is TGTGCCAGCAGTTTCATGACAGGCCTGAGCTCCTACGAGCAGTACTTC.

The chain has TRBV7-6 and TRBJ2-1, with 10 bases aligning to TRBD2. The CDR3 has 17 residues. The germline gives CDR1 SGHVS, CDR2 FNYEAQ. Trimming cost V 5 bases and J 7 bases; bases outside gene matches: 14. CDR3 residues: CASSPSRYSGGVNEQFF. The CDR3 DNA reads as TGTGCCAGCAGCCCCTCCCGTTACAGCGGGGGGGTGAATGAGCAGTTCTTC. The variable domain in full, completed from reference TRBV7-6 and TRBJ2-1, reads GAGVSQSPRYKVTKRGQDVALRCDPISGHVSLYWYRQALGQGPEFLTYFNYEAQQDKSGLPNDRFSAERPEGSISTLTIQRTEQRDSAMYRCASSPSRYSGGVNEQFFGPGTRLTVL.

The chain links TRBV30 to TRBJ2-4, with 11 bases that match TRBD1. The CDR3 covers 17 residues. Trimming at V came to 2 bases and at J to 0 bases, leaving 6 bases not matched to a gene. CDR1 is GTSNPN, CDR2 SVGIG, per germline (reference sequence). CDR3 bases: TGTGCCTGGAGTATCCCGGACAGGGGGCTAGCCAAAAACATTCAGTACTTC. Translated, it gives CAWSIPDRGLAKNIQYF.

This chain uses TRBV2 with TRBJ2-1; 15 nucleotides match TRBD2. Trimming cost V 4 bases and J 7 bases; bases outside gene matches: 14. The germline V gene encodes CDR1 SNHLY and CDR2 FYNNEI. This CDR3 is built from 19 residues. The CDR3 protein is CASSGTMGTSGGLGNEQFF. CDR3 in DNA: TGTGCCAGCAGTGGCACCATGGGGACTAGCGGGGGGCTGGGGAATGAGCAGTTCTTC.

This sequence joins TRBV4-1 and TRBJ1-5; D gene unclear. The CDR3 is made up of 13 amino acids. V was cut by 0 bases and J by 7 bases, with 7 bases left in between. The V gene's germline CDR1 is MGHRA and CDR2 YSYEKL. The CDR3 loop is CASSQDGRQPQHF. CDR3 DNA: TGCGCCAGCAGCCAAGATGGCAGACAGCCCCAGCATTTT.